This T cell receptor (beta chain) originates from a study of breast tumors, draining lymph nodes, adjacent tissues. This clonotype occurred many times. Its target is unknown. Axillary draining lymph nodes of breast cancer patients supplied the node samples. Each CDR3 protein is one row after TCRdb ran MiXCR on the multiplex PCR reads. Found here are around 150,000 distinct CDR3 sequences, 20% to 25% of them singletons; the top ten hold around 2.7%. General study results and limits: Compared with basal-like, luminal-like tumors shared significantly more repertoire with nontumor tissue. That most tumor T cells come from lymph nodes remained unproven. The data were judged consistent with most tumor T cells coming from lymph node and expanding in tumor. Tumor repertoires ranked between lymph nodes and nontumor tissue in diversity, with V and J gene preferences.

This CDR3 region has 12 residues. Trimming pared 2 bases from V and 7 bases from J, leaving 6 bases between. Source material: axillary lymph node tissue. This rearrangement joins TRBV12-3 or TRBV12-4 to TRBJ1-5, with D unresolved. The receptor's source is a female donor with breast cancer. Some clones in this sample may be carry-over from other donors' samples. CDR3 sequence: CASSLSSQPQHF. CDR3 in DNA: TGTGCCAGCAGTTTATCGTCGCAGCCCCAGCATTTT.